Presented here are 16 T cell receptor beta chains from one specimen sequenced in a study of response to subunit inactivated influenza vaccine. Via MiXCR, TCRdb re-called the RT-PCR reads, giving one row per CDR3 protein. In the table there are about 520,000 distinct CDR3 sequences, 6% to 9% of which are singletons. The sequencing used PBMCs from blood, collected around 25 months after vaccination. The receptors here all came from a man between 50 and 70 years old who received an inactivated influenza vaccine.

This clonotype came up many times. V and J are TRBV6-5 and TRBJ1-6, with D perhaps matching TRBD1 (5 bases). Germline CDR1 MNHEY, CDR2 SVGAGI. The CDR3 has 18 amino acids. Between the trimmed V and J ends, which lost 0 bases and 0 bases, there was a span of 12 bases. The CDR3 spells CASSYSVTVSSYNSPLHF. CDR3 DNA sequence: TGTGCCAGCAGTTACTCGGTGACAGTGAGCTCCTATAATTCACCCCTCCACTTT.

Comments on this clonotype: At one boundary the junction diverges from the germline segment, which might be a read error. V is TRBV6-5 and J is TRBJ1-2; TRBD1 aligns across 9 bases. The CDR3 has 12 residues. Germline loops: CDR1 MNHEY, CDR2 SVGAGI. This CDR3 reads CASSTGGSGHTF. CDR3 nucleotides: TGTGCCAGCAGTACAGGGGGCAGTGGCCACACCTTC.

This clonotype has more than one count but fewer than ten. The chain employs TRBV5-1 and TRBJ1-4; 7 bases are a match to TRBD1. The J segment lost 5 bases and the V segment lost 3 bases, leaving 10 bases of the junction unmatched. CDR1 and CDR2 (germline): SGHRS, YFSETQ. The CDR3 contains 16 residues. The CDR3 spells CASSSLRGGRNEKLFF. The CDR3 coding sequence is TGCGCCAGCAGCTCCCTTAGAGGGGGCCGAAATGAAAAACTGTTTTTT.

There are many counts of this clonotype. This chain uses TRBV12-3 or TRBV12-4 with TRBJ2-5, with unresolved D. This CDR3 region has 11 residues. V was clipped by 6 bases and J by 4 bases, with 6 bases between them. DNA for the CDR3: TGTGCCAGCAGGGGTGGAGAGACCCAGTACTTC. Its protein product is CASRGGETQYF.

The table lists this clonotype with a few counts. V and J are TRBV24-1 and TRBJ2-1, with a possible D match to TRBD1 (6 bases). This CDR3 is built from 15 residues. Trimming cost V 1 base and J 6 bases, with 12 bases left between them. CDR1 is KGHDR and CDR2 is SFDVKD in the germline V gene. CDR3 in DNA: TGTGCCACCAGTGATTTTGTCAGGGGAGTCAATGAGCAGTTCTTC. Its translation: CATSDFVRGVNEQFF.

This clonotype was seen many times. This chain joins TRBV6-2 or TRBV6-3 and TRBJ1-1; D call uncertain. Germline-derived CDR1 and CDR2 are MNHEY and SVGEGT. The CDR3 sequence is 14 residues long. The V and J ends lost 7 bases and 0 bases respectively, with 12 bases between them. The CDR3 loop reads CASIKSLMNTEAFF. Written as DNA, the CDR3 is TGTGCCAGCATCAAGTCGCTCATGAACACTGAAGCTTTCTTT.

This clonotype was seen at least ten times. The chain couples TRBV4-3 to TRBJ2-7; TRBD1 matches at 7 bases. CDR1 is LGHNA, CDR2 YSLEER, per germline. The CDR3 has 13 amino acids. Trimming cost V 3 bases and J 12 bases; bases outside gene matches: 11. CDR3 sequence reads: CASSQDTGTDLYF. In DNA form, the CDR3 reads TGCGCCAGCAGCCAGGACACCGGGACAGATTTGTACTTC.

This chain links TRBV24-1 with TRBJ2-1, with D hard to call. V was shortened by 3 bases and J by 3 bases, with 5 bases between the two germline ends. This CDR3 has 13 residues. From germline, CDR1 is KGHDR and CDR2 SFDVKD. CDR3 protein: CATSDGVYNEQFF. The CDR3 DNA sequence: TGTGCCACCAGTGATGGGGTCTACAATGAGCAGTTCTTC.

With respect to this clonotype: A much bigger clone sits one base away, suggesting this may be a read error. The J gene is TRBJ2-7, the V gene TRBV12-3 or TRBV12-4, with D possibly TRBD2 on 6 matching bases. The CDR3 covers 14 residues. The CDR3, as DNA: TGTGCCAGCAGTTTGGGGGGTTCTACCTACGAGCGGTACTTC. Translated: CASSLGGSTYERYF.

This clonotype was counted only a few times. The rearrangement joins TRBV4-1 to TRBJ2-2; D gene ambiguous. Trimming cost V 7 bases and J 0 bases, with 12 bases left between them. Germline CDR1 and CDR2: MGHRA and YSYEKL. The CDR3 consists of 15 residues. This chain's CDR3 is CASTQVTPNTGELFF. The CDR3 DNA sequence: TGCGCCAGCACTCAAGTCACTCCGAACACCGGGGAGCTGTTTTTT.

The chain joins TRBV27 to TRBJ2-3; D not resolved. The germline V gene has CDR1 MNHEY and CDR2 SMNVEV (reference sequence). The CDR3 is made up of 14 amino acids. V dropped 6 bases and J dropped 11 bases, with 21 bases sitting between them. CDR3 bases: TGTGCCAGCAGACCAGACGACCGACCGGGTGGGCAGTATTTT. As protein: CASRPDDRPGGQYF.

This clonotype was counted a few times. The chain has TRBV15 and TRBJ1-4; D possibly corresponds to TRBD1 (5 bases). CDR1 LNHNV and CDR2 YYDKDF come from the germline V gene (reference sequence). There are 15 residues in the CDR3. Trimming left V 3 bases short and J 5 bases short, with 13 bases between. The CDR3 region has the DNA TGTGCCACCAGCAGGGTGGCCGGGACCAATGAAAAACTGTTTTTT. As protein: CATSRVAGTNEKLFF. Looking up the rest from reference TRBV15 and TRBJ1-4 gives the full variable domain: DAMVIQNPRYQVTQFGKPVTLSCSQTLNHNVMYWYQQKSSQAPKLLFHYYDKDFNNEADTPDNFQSRRPNTSFCFLDIRSPGLGDTAMYLCATSRVAGTNEKLFFGSGTQLSVL.

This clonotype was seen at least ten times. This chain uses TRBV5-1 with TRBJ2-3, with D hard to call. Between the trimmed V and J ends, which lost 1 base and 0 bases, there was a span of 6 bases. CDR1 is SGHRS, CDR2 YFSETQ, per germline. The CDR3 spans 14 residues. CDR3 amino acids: CASSLMESTDTQYF. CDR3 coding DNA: TGCGCCAGCAGCTTGATGGAAAGCACAGATACGCAGTATTTT.

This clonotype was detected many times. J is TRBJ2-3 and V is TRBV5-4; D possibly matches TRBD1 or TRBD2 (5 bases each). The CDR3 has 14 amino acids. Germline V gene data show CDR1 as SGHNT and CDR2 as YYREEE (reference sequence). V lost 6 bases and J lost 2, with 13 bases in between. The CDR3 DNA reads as TGTGCCAGCAACAGAGGGGCCGACACAGATACGCAGTATTTT. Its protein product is CASNRGADTDTQYF.

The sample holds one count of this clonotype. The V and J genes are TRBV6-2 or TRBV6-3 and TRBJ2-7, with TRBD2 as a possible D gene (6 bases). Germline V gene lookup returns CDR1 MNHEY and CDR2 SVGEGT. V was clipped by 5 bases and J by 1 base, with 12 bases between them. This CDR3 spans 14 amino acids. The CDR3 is CASSKGGRSYEQYF. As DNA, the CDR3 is TGTGCCAGCAGTAAAGGAGGGCGTTCCTACGAGCAGTACTTC.

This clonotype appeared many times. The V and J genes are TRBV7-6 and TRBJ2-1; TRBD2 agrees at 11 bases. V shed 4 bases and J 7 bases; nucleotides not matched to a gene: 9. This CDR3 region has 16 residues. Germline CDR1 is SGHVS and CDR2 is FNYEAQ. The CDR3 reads CASSSDSGRATNEQFF. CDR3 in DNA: TGTGCCAGCAGCTCAGATAGCGGGAGGGCCACGAATGAGCAGTTCTTC.